This passage covers 3 T cell receptor beta chains from one sample sequenced in a study of blood T cell repertoires in COVID-19 (dated by TCRdb to the early 2020s). Library method: the immunoSEQ multiplex PCR assay. What TCRdb holds here is the immuneACCESS table cut down to in-frame rearrangements. Part of the clones is not present; checked against another copy, under half of the missing clones reflect an unresolved V gene, and the others are unexplained. The sample contains roughly 250,000 clones, approximately 87% of them found a single time. Clones ranked in the top ten supply 9.5% to 15% of the sample. The sequencing input was peripheral blood. These receptor sequences come from a woman in her twenties or thirties with COVID-19, enrolled during active disease.

The CDR3 bases are TGTGCCAGCAGCCAAGCGAATCGGGGGGCCTCCTACGAGCAGTACTTC. This sequence encodes CASSQANRGASYEQYF. The rearrangement links TRBV4-2 to TRBJ2-7, with TRBD2 as a possible D gene (7 bases). Trimming removed 1 base from V and 0 bases from J, with 13 bases in between. Germline V gives CDR1 LGHNA, CDR2 YNFKEQ. The CDR3 runs to 16 residues.

V and J are TRBV21-1 and TRBJ2-5; the table's D call, TRBD1, was not checked against the DNA. TRBV21-1 is classified as a pseudogene. The CDR3 loop spans 17 amino acids. The chain's CDR3 is CASSLPKTDRGVETQYF. As DNA, the CDR3 is TGTGCCAGCAGCTTACCTAAAACGGACAGGGGGGTGGAGACCCAGTACTTC.

The rearrangement links TRBV7-9 to TRBJ2-1, with TRBD2 matching over 13 bases. Germline CDR1 is SEHNR and CDR2 is FQNEAQ (reference sequence). CDR3 length equals 18 residues. The CDR3 DNA follows: TGTGTCTCGACTGGACTAGCGGGGGACCAGAGCTCCTACAATGAGCAGTTCTTC. This gives the protein CVSTGLAGDQSSYNEQFF.